The present entry profiles one T cell receptor beta chain with its context. Its specific antigen is unknown. Per-base quality was not reported, and no clone a single base away is much larger than it. The donors were healthy, HIV-negative adults with no recently reported acute infections or vaccinations. Only Caucasian adults living in Nashville, Tennessee, USA were represented among the donors. CD4+ T cells were enriched by magnetic negative selection; naive cells were then positively selected on CD45RA, and the negative fraction formed the memory subset. After blood collection by leukapheresis, PBMCs were isolated using Ficoll-Histopaque density gradient centrifugation and then cryopreserved in the vapor phase of liquid nitrogen. Analytical flow cytometry was used to check the purity and quantity of every magnetically sorted T cell population. Genomic DNA was isolated from every sorted fraction and measured by UV absorbance on a Nanodrop 2000c.

The record originates from a study of shared clonotypes between healthy human individuals (dated by TCRdb to the early 2020s). Regarding the complete study: The cohort comprised two women and three men aged 18 to 49 years. For each donor, CD4 naive and CD4 memory were each run on three plates, CD8 naive on two plates, and CD8 memory on one plate. To estimate repertoire size and how much clonotypes are shared between individuals, the study performed deep sequencing of blood TCR repertoires from roughly five healthy adults. To increase sequencing depth and limit assay-specific biases, TCR repertoire library preparation and sequencing were carried out by different laboratories using diverse techniques. Between about 0.9 and 9 billion PBMCs per donor were obtained by leukapheresis.

Using the deep immunoSEQ assay, multiplex PCR amplified TCR CDR3 regions from genomic DNA. Genomic DNA extracted from each cell subset was distributed evenly over all wells of several immunoSEQ 96-well plates, and each plate served as one replicate. For sorted subsets, approximately 200 ng of genomic DNA, equivalent to tens of thousands of T cell genomes, went into each replicate PCR. Purified libraries were measured with a Qubit 3.0 fluorometer, size-checked on a Bioanalyzer 2100, and measured again with the KAPA Library Quantification kit. Each immunoSEQ 96-well plate was sequenced on its own single-read 150-cycle Illumina NextSeq 550 flow cell. The published analysis was carried out like this. Because only junctional sequences without quality scores were contained in the immunoSEQ output, filtering matching that applied to full-length reads could not be performed. Sequences were annotated with PyIR, a Python wrapper for IgBLAST v1.9, using IMGT germline references to assign V/J genes and CDR3. Any read was removed if the V/J assignment was weak (E-value above 1e-6), the CDR3 was missing, or the read contained stop codons, out-of-frame junctions, or ambiguous translated residues. A V3J clonotype was defined by an identical inferred V gene, J gene, and CDR3 amino acid sequence. Percentage overlap between repertoires was computed as shared unique clonotypes divided by the size of the smaller repertoire. Three approaches were used to assess repertoire richness: RTK rarefaction, the Chao1 estimator, and Recon v2.1 estimates of unobserved clonotypes. For all TCRbeta clonotypes obtained by the gDNA method from a few donors, generation probabilities were computed with OLGA. Not all clones reach the TCRdb copy of this immuneACCESS table, which keeps in-frame sequences only. Checked studies attribute under half of the gap to unresolved V genes and leave the rest unexplained. The DNA gave D and trimming, while V, J and clone size come from that table. Recorded for this sample are some 2,000,000 clones; roughly 94% of them occurred a single time. The ten largest clones take up 0.13% of the sample.

The CDR3 covers 15 residues, taking in both the cysteine and the phenylalanine. Just the 45-base CDR3 DNA is kept, in frame starting at base 1. V is pruned by 4 bases and J by 0 bases, leaving 5 bases of the junction without a gene match. CDR1 is given as SGHRS and CDR2 as YFSETQ, both from the germline V gene. Here is what the overall study found, with its caveats: Larger estimated clonotype richness was generally found for naive subsets than for memory subsets. Only blood was sampled, and tissue TCR repertoires likely differ from those in blood. Pairwise subsampling led to the expectation that sequencing depth would affect the degree of clonotype sharing among donors. The small number of donors limited the genetic and exposure-history diversity represented. Clonotypes shared by all four sorted-subset donors showed higher generation probabilities than non-shared clonotypes. Even with the large sequencing depth, rarefaction of the sorted-subset datasets indicated that sequencing was incomplete. When a few donors were compared, the shared fraction of clonotypes was 5% to 6.5% for naive CD4, approximately 3.3% for naive CD8, 2.3% for memory CD4, and 0.4% for memory CD8.

The receptor comes from a man aged 18 to 30 in good health. The chain is made from TRBV5-1 and TRBJ2-3; 7 of the junction bases match TRBD2. Sequenced: naive CD4+ T cells sorted from blood. This specimen's cell subset or site label, per the study, means: CD45RA+ positively selected. The CDR3 sequence is CASSVASGSTDTQYF. In nucleotide form, the sequence is TGCGCCAGCAGCGTAGCTAGCGGTAGCACAGATACGCAGTATTTT.